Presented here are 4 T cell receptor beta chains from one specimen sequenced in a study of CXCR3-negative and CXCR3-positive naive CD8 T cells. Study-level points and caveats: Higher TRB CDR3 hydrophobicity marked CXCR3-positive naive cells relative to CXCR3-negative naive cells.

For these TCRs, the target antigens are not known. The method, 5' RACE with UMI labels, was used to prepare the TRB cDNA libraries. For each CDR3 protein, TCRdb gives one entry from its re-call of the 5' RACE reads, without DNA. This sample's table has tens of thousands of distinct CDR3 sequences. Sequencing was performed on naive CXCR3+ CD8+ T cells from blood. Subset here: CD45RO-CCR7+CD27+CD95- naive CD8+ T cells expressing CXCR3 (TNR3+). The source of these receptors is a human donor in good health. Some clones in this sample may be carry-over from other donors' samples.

The CDR3: CATSNPSAVAGVTYEQYF. The chain uses TRBV15 and TRBJ2-7; TCRdb's D gene call, TRBD2, goes unchecked for lack of DNA. The germline V gene has CDR1 LNHNV and CDR2 YYDKDF (reference sequence). CDR3 length: 18 amino acids.

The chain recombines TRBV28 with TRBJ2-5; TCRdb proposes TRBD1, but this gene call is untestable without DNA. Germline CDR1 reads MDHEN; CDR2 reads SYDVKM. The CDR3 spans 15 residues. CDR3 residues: CASSPNWDVQETQYF.

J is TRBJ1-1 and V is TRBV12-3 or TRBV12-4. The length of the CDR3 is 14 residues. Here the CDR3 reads CASSLIRMNTEAFF.

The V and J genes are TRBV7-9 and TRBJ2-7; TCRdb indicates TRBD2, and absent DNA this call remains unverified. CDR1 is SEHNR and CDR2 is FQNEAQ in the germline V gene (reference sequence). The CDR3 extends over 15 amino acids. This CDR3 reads CASSSKTYGAGEQYF.